The rows below give T cell receptor beta chains drawn from one sample of a study of blood T cell repertoires in COVID-19. The repertoire was sequenced with immunoSEQ multiplex PCR; TCRdb's copy has only in-frame clones and lacks some. The sample contains fewer than 250,000 clones, 83% of which appear only once. What was sequenced was peripheral blood. The receptors stem from a woman aged 50 to 65 with acute or convalescent COVID-19. Both conserved end residues are part of each CDR3. A D gene is named only where the DNA matches it firmly. Clone size is stated in some rows and not others, as once, few, many or a class when expanded.

.	TRBV18	16	.	TRBJ2-1	TGTGCCAGCTCTGAGTCGCGGGTTAGCTCCTACAATGAGCAGTTCTTC	CASSESRVSSYNEQFF
once	TRBV30	16	.	TRBJ1-1	TGTGCCTGGACCCCCTTTGAGGGTCCAATGAACACTGAAGCTTTCTTT	CAWTPFEGPMNTEAFF
.	TRBV5-1	15	TRBD1	TRBJ1-5	TGCGCCAGCAGCTCGGGACAGGGGAACAATCAGCCCCAGCATTTT	CASSSGQGNNQPQHF
once	TRBV6-4	15	.	TRBJ2-6	TGTGCCAGCAGTACTCAGGGAACTGGGGCCAACGTCCTGACTTTC	CASSTQGTGANVLTF
.	TRBV7-9	16	TRBD2	TRBJ2-5	TGTGCCAGCAGCTTAGCAGGGCTAGCGGGCCAAGAGACCCAGTACTTC	CASSLAGLAGQETQYF
.	TRBV11-2	19	TRBD1	TRBJ1-2	TGTGCCAGCAGCTCCACCAGGGGACAGGGGCCAGCTCCTAACTATGGCTACACCTTC	CASSSTRGQGPAPNYGYTF
.	TRBV3-1/TRBV3-2	15	.	TRBJ1-4	TGTGCCAGCAGCCCAAGGCGGACAGCCAATGAAAAACTGTTTTTT	CASSPRRTANEKLFF
.	TRBV5-1	14	.	TRBJ1-1	TGCGCCAGCAGCTTTCTTCAGGGGACCACTGAAGCTTTCTTT	CASSFLQGTTEAFF
.	TRBV6-5	12	TRBD1	TRBJ2-3	TGTGCCATCCAGGGGGGCACAGATACGCAGTATTTT	CAIQGGTDTQYF
.	TRBV5-1	14	.	TRBJ2-2	TGCGCCAGCAGCCCCCCTGCGGTATTCGGGGAGCTGTTTTTT	CASSPPAVFGELFF
.	TRBV5-1	13	.	TRBJ2-3	TGCGCCAGCAGCTACCAGAGCACAGATACGCAGTATTTT	CASSYQSTDTQYF
.	TRBV28	14	.	TRBJ1-2	TGTGCCAGCAGTTTAGGGGGCCCCCTTTCCGGCTACACCTTC	CASSLGGPLSGYTF
.	TRBV7-2	14	.	TRBJ2-5	TGTGCCAGCAGTGGTGGAACTTGGAGGGAGACCCAGTACTTC	CASSGGTWRETQYF
.	TRBV20-1	17	TRBD2	TRBJ2-2	TGCAGTGCTAGTAAGAGGGCTAGCGGGAGGAACACCGGGGAGCTGTTTTTT	CSASKRASGRNTGELFF
few	TRBV11-2	18	.	TRBJ2-7	TGTGCCAGCAGCTCGTGGACAGTAATAACCATCAGCTCCTACGAGCAGTACTTC	CASSSWTVITISSYEQYF
.	TRBV28	15	TRBD2	TRBJ2-7	TGTGCCAGCAGCCCCGGGACTAGCGCATACCACGAGCAGTACTTC	CASSPGTSAYHEQYF
.	TRBV6-5	15	TRBD2	TRBJ2-3	TGTGCCAGCAGACCCAGCGGGAGGATTCACGATACGCAGTATTTT	CASRPSGRIHDTQYF
once	TRBV21-1	17	.	TRBJ2-5	TGTGCCAGCAGCAAAAGAGGGGGGGCGCGGGGACAAGAGACCCAGTACTTC	CASSKRGGARGQETQYF
.	TRBV24-1	17	TRBD2	TRBJ2-5	TGTGCCACCAGTGAACATCTAGCGGGAGATCGAGGAGAGACCCAGTACTTC	CATSEHLAGDRGETQYF
.	TRBV5-6	15	.	TRBJ1-1	TGTGCCAGCAGCCATAAATTGGGGGCGATCACTGAAGCTTTCTTT	CASSHKLGAITEAFF
.	TRBV5-1	17	TRBD1	TRBJ2-3	TGCGCCAGCAGCTCTACAGGGGGCGTATATGGCACAGATACGCAGTATTTT	CASSSTGGVYGTDTQYF
.	TRBV10-1	13	TRBD2	TRBJ2-1	TGCGCCAGCAGTGGACCCGGCGGGAGTGAGCAGTTCTTC	CASSGPGGSEQFF
.	TRBV30	16	.	TRBJ2-5	TGTGCCTGGAGGGAACAGTTCGGTCGGGGAAGGGAGACCCAGTACTTC	CAWREQFGRGRETQYF
.	TRBV5-1	15	TRBD1	TRBJ2-7	TGCGCCAGCAGCTTGGTCCCGGGACAGGTCTACGAGCAGTACTTC	CASSLVPGQVYEQYF
.	TRBV11-1	15	.	TRBJ2-1	TGTGCCAGCAGCCATGGCTTGGGACTCTCCAATGAGCAGTTCTTC	CASSHGLGLSNEQFF
.	TRBV5-1	14	.	TRBJ2-3	TGCGCCAGCAGCTTGCAAGCGGACACAGATACGCAGTATTTT	CASSLQADTDTQYF